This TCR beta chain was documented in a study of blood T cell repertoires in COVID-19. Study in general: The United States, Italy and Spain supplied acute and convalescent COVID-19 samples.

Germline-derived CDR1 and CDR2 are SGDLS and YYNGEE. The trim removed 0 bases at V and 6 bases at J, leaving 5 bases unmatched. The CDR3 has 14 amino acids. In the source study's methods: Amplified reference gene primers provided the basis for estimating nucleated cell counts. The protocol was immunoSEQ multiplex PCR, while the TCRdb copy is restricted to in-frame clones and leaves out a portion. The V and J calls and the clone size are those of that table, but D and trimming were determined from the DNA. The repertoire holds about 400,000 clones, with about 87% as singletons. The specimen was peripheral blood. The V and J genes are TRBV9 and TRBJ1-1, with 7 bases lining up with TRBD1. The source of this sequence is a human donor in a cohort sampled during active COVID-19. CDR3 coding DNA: TGTGCCAGCAGCGTAGCCCACAGGGGCGCTGAAGCTTTCTTT. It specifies CASSVAHRGAEAFF.